Listed here is a single TCR beta chain. The antigen is undetermined. At the time of sampling, donors were nominally healthy, though unrecorded immune exposures were likely. The sample is drawn from a study of cytomegalovirus exposure and HLA in healthy donors. Amplification used 60 Vbeta primers and 13 Jbeta primers. Only in-frame clones appear in the TCRdb table, and some are missing; sequencing was by immunoSEQ multiplex PCR. The table shows about 200,000 clones, with around 83% occurring only once. Regarding the study as a whole: According to a later analysis, most TCR beta chains associated with CMV appeared HLA-restricted. The authors enumerated 150 to 200 TCR beta chains as linked to cytomegalovirus.

CDR3 length equals 14 residues. J lost 6 bases, V lost 2 bases, and 5 bases had no gene match. Germline CDR1 MNHNS, CDR2 SASEGT. The sequencing sample was made of PBMCs. The chain combines TRBV6-1 with TRBJ2-7; 9 bases agree with TRBD2. The clonotype comes from a girl aged 10-17 years in good health and CMV-seronegative. CDR3 nucleotides: TGTGCCAGCAGTGAAATAGCGGGGGAAACCGAGCAGTACTTC. It codes for CASSEIAGETEQYF.